The source of this TCR beta chain is a study of neurological immune-mediated disorders. This clonotype has a count of ten or more. Antigen unknown. Study-level results: Subjects shared no identical expanded-clone CDR3 amino acid sequences, suggesting private TCR-beta repertoires in all groups.

CDR1 MNHNY and CDR2 SVGAGI come from the germline V gene (reference sequence). This CDR3 has 13 residues. V dropped 2 bases and J dropped 4 bases, with 7 bases sitting between them. Time point specified: longitudinal time-point 1 (baseline). The cDNA came from 5'RACE with 10-nucleotide random UMIs. TCRdb analysed the 5' RACE reads with MiXCR anew, one entry per CDR3 protein. This table has some 68,000 distinct CDR3 sequences, roughly 13% appearing once. The sequenced sample was PBMCs. The sequence was obtained from a female donor with HTLV-1-associated myelopathy (HAM/TSP). J is TRBJ2-3 and V is TRBV6-6; D is unclear. The CDR3 nucleotides are TGTGCCAGCAGTTACCCCCCGTCAGATACGCAGTATTTT. Its translation: CASSYPPSDTQYF.